The 2 T cell receptor beta chains given below trace back to one sample, sequenced in a study of sequential checkpoint blockade in melanoma. The repertoire was sequenced with immunoSEQ multiplex PCR; TCRdb's copy has only in-frame clones and lacks some. Of roughly 21,000 clones listed, around 26% are singletons. The treatment: randomized to nivolumab then ipilimumab (arm A) or the reverse (arm B). Sequencing used tumor tissue (inferred from file names), obtained from a patient given nivolumab and ipilimumab in sequence. These receptors were obtained from a human donor with melanoma.

The chain recombines TRBV7-6 with TRBJ2-3, with TRBD2 matching over 7 bases. CDR1 is SGHVS, CDR2 FNYEAQ, per germline. The V segment lost 5 bases and the J segment 4 bases; nucleotides outside the gene matches: 6. The CDR3 length is 14 residues. The CDR3, as DNA: TGTGCCAGCAGCACCCGGGGGAGGGCAGATACGCAGTATTTT. It specifies CASSTRGRADTQYF.

This clone was detected a few times. The rearrangement uses TRBV19 and TRBJ2-3; 9 nucleotides line up with TRBD2. Per the germline V gene, CDR1 is LNHDA and CDR2 is SQIVND (reference sequence). The CDR3 is 14 amino acids. With 7 bases clipped from V and 2 bases from J, the junction kept 4 bases outside the gene matches. CDR3 sequence: CASKERGATDTQYF. The CDR3 nucleotides are TGTGCCAGTAAAGAGCGGGGGGCCACAGATACGCAGTATTTT.